These 24 T cell receptor beta chains were all obtained from the same sample, sequenced in a study of identical twins. MiXCR was run by TCRdb on the 5' RACE reads, yielding one entry per CDR3 protein. The repertoire has 1.5 million or so distinct CDR3 sequences, 32% of them found once; the top ten carry about 0.25%. Source material: cord blood. Receptor source: a newborn girl in good health.

V and J are TRBV11-1 and TRBJ2-2; TRBD2 aligns across 9 bases. The CDR3 extends over 13 amino acids. Germline CDR1 reads SGHAT; CDR2 reads FQDESV (reference sequence). The trim removed 5 bases at V and 6 bases at J, leaving 1 base unmatched. CDR3 DNA sequence: TGTGCCAGCAGCCGCGGGAGGGCCGGGGAGCTGTTTTTT. It specifies CASSRGRAGELFF.

The chain carries TRBV5-5 and TRBJ2-3; 9 positions agree with TRBD1. The trim removed 2 bases at V and 2 bases at J, leaving 9 bases unmatched. Per germline, CDR1 SGHKS and CDR2 YYEKEE (reference sequence). The CDR3 covers 17 residues. CDR3 sequence: CASSFGPDRGFTDTQYF. CDR3 sequence (DNA): TGTGCCAGCAGCTTTGGGCCGGACAGGGGCTTCACAGATACGCAGTATTTT.

The chain couples TRBV4-1 to TRBJ2-4, with no clear D. Trimming shortened V by 0 bases and J by 5 bases, and 2 bases separated the two germline ends. The CDR3 has 12 amino acids. Germline CDR1 is MGHRA and CDR2 is YSYEKL. The CDR3 region has the DNA TGCGCCAGCAGCCAAGAACAAAACATTCAGTACTTC. The encoded protein is CASSQEQNIQYF.

Only a few counts were recorded for this clonotype. V usage is TRBV28 and J usage is TRBJ2-7; the match to TRBD2 covers 10 bases. Trimming took 5 bases from V and 2 from J; bases not matched to a gene: 9. Germline V lookup: CDR1 MDHEN, CDR2 SYDVKM. This CDR3 is built from 16 residues. CDR3 amino acids: CASSTGLADLTYEQYF. The CDR3 DNA sequence: TGTGCCAGCAGTACAGGACTAGCGGACCTCACCTACGAGCAGTACTTC. The full variable domain, with the rest looked up from reference TRBV28 and TRBJ2-7, is DVKVTQSSRYLVKRTGEKVFLECVQDMDHENMFWYRQDPGLGLRLIYFSYDVKMKEKGDIPEGYSVSREKKERFSLILESASTNQTSMYLCASSTGLADLTYEQYFGPGTRLTVT.

The rearrangement joins TRBV5-1 to TRBJ1-1; 7 nucleotides align to TRBD1. V dropped 0 bases and J dropped 5; count of bases not matched to a gene: 7. Per the germline V gene, CDR1 is SGHRS and CDR2 is YFSETQ. CDR3 length: 15 amino acids. CDR3 in DNA: TGCGCCAGCAGCTTGGGACAGGGAAGTGAGACTGAAGCTTTCTTT. Its protein product is CASSLGQGSETEAFF.

This clonotype was seen more than once but under ten times. The V call is TRBV3-1, the J call TRBJ2-3, with unresolved D. The CDR3 contains 15 residues. V gave up 1 base and J gave up 5 bases, with 13 bases separating them. CDR1 is LGHDT and CDR2 is YNNKEL in the germline V gene (reference sequence). This CDR3 reads CASSQAPSVGDTQYF. The CDR3 coding sequence is TGTGCCAGCAGCCAAGCGCCCTCCGTTGGAGATACGCAGTATTTT.

V is TRBV2 and J is TRBJ2-3; 7 bases line up with TRBD1. The CDR3 contains 14 residues. V lost 7 bases to trimming and J lost 0 bases; unmatched junction nucleotides: 4. Germline lookup yields CDR1 SNHLY and CDR2 FYNNEI. The CDR3 here is CASKGGPSTDTQYF. In DNA, the CDR3 is TGTGCCAGCAAAGGGGGCCCCAGCACAGATACGCAGTATTTT.

This chain uses TRBV5-1 with TRBJ2-1, with D perhaps matching TRBD2 (6 bases). V lost 4 bases to trimming and J lost 7 bases, with 21 bases between them. Germline-derived CDR1 and CDR2 are SGHRS and YFSETQ. This CDR3 is built from 16 residues. The DNA for the CDR3 is TGCGCCAGCAGCCCCACCCAAGGGGAGGCCGTAAATGAGCAGTTCTTC. It specifies CASSPTQGEAVNEQFF.

This clonotype turned up a few times. This rearrangement joins TRBV7-9 to TRBJ2-1; TRBD2 matches 9 bases. J was trimmed by 5 bases and V by 6 bases; bases with no gene match: 5. The CDR3 length is 14 residues. Germline lookup yields CDR1 SEHNR and CDR2 FQNEAQ (reference sequence). CDR3 region: CASRRTSANNEQFF. The CDR3 DNA reads TGTGCCAGCAGACGGACTAGCGCAAACAATGAGCAGTTCTTC. The entire variable domain, with the rest obtained from reference TRBV7-9 and TRBJ2-1, is as follows: DTGVSQNPRHKITKRGQNVTFRCDPISEHNRLYWYRQTLGQGPEFLTYFQNEAQLEKSRLLSDRFSAERPKGSFSTLEIQRTEQGDSAMYLCASRRTSANNEQFFGPGTRLTVL.

The gene calls are TRBV5-1 and TRBJ2-7; 13 bases line up with TRBD2. The germline CDR1 and CDR2 sequences are SGHRS and YFSETQ. Losses at the gene ends were 4 bases for V and 4 bases for J; bases not matched to a gene: 5. The CDR3 runs 15 residues. Here the CDR3 reads CASSPSTSGRYEQYF. The CDR3 coding sequence is TGCGCCAGCAGCCCGTCGACTAGCGGGAGGTACGAGCAGTACTTC.

The chain employs TRBV13 and TRBJ2-5; 7 bases align to TRBD2. Germline-derived CDR1 and CDR2 are PRHDT and FYEKMQ (reference sequence). This CDR3 comprises 14 residues. The V segment lost 10 bases and the J segment 2 bases; nucleotides outside the gene matches: 10. CDR3 nucleotides: TGTGCCACAAAGCGGGGCCCCCGGCAAGAGACCCAGTACTTC. Its translation is CATKRGPRQETQYF.

This chain links TRBV5-1 with TRBJ2-3; tentative D call: TRBD2 (6 bases). V lost 4 bases and J lost 4, with 13 bases in between. Germline assignment: CDR1 SGHRS and CDR2 YFSETQ. The CDR3 consists of 14 residues. The CDR3 nucleotides are TGCGCCAGCAGCATCCTGACTAGTGCAGATACGCAGTATTTT. It yields the protein CASSILTSADTQYF. The complete variable domain, with remaining parts taken from reference TRBV5-1 and TRBJ2-3, reads KAGVTQTPRYLIKTRGQQVTLSCSPISGHRSVSWYQQTPGQGLQFLFEYFSETQRNKGNFPGRFSGRQFSNSRSEMNVSTLELGDSALYLCASSILTSADTQYFGPGTRLTVL.

In this sample, this clonotype turned up a few times. J is TRBJ2-7 and V is TRBV2; 10 bases are a match to TRBD1. This CDR3 is 16 amino acids long. Trimming at V came to 2 bases and at J to 3 bases, leaving 7 bases not matched to a gene. CDR1 and CDR2 from the germline V gene are SNHLY and FYNNEI. As DNA, the CDR3 is TGTGCCAGCAGTGAAAACTCTCGGACAGGGGGCTACGAGCAGTACTTC. Amino acid sequence: CASSENSRTGGYEQYF. Combining the CDR3 with reference TRBV2 and TRBJ2-7 gives the whole variable domain EPEVTQTPSHQVTQMGQEVILRCVPISNHLYFYWYRQILGQKVEFLVSFYNNEISEKSEIFDDQFSVERPDGSNFTLKIRSTKLEDSAMYFCASSENSRTGGYEQYFGPGTRLTVT.

The rearrangement joins TRBV13 to TRBJ2-7, with D hard to call. The ends were cut back, 1 base at V and 2 bases at J, with 6 bases in the middle. The CDR3 spans 13 residues. Germline CDR1 reads PRHDT; CDR2 reads FYEKMQ (reference sequence). CDR3 region: CASSLVDAYEQYF. DNA for the CDR3: TGTGCCAGCAGCTTAGTAGATGCCTACGAGCAGTACTTC.

The chain carries TRBV6-2 or TRBV6-3 and TRBJ2-3, with TRBD2 identical over 12 bases. This CDR3 spans 14 amino acids. Germline values: CDR1 MNHEY, CDR2 SVGEGT. V was pared by 2 bases and J by 10 bases, with 4 bases of the junction left unmatched. CDR3 DNA sequence: TGTGCCAGCAGTTACGGACTAGCGGGGTTTCCGCAGTATTTT. The encoded protein is CASSYGLAGFPQYF.

Notes on this clonotype: An end of the junction does not agree with germline; a read error may underlie this. V usage is TRBV11-2 and J usage is TRBJ2-1; 8 bases line up with TRBD2. The CDR3 has 16 amino acids. Germline V gives CDR1 SGHAT, CDR2 FQNNGV. The CDR3 DNA reads as TGTGCCGGCAGCTCCCTTAGCGGGGCCACCTACAATGAGCAGTTCTTC. Residues: CAGSSLSGATYNEQFF.

This clonotype was counted only a few times. This chain joins TRBV7-9 and TRBJ2-3, with TRBD1 matching over 7 bases. Germline lookup yields CDR1 SEHNR and CDR2 FQNEAQ (reference sequence). Germline trimming cut 0 bases from V and 3 bases from J; bases unmatched to any gene: 15. This CDR3 has 19 residues. CDR3 residues: CASSLALTRDSHETDTQYF. CDR3 DNA: TGTGCCAGCAGCTTAGCGTTGACCCGGGACAGCCATGAGACAGATACGCAGTATTTT.

As for this clonotype: The junction and the germline gene differ at one end; a read error may be behind it. This rearrangement joins TRBV28 to TRBJ2-7, with a tentative D call TRBD2 (6 bases). Per germline, CDR1 MDHEN and CDR2 SYDVKM. This CDR3 contains 12 residues. The CDR3 reads CASSLRASERYF. CDR3 nucleotides: TGTGCCAGCAGTTTGCGAGCTAGCGAGCGGTACTTC.

The rearrangement links TRBV24-1 to TRBJ2-3; tentatively, D is TRBD1 (6 bases). Germline CDR1 and CDR2: KGHDR and SFDVKD. The length of the CDR3 is 15 residues. V lost 1 base and J 5 bases, leaving 12 bases between the germline ends. This chain's CDR3 is CATSDLIRGGDTQYF. The CDR3 nucleotides are TGTGCCACCAGTGATTTAATCAGGGGCGGAGATACGCAGTATTTT.

This clonotype was found a few times. The gene calls are TRBV2 and TRBJ2-1; TRBD2 is a possible D gene (7 bases). Germline CDR1 is SNHLY and CDR2 is FYNNEI. The length of the CDR3 is 16 residues. Deletions cut 6 bases from V and 7 bases from J, with 22 bases between. The CDR3 sequence: CASRGRGAPTWNEQFF. The CDR3, as DNA: TGTGCCAGCAGGGGGAGGGGGGCGCCCACTTGGAATGAGCAGTTCTTC. Complete variable domain (other parts from reference TRBV2 and TRBJ2-1): EPEVTQTPSHQVTQMGQEVILRCVPISNHLYFYWYRQILGQKVEFLVSFYNNEISEKSEIFDDQFSVERPDGSNFTLKIRSTKLEDSAMYFCASRGRGAPTWNEQFFGPGTRLTVL.

With regard to this clonotype: Being one base from a much bigger clone, this may be a read error. V gene TRBV3-1 combines with J gene TRBJ2-3; the match to TRBD2 covers 11 bases. Germline V lookup: CDR1 LGHDT, CDR2 YNNKEL (reference sequence). This CDR3 is 19 amino acids long. The V gene end was trimmed by 1 base and the J gene end by 0 bases; junction bases not matched to a gene: 9. This CDR3 is CASSQGLGRTSGSTDTQYF. CDR3 DNA: TGTGCCAGCAGCCAAGGTCTGGGGCGGACTAGCGGGAGCACAGATACGCAGTATTTT.

This clonotype was observed a few times. The chain joins TRBV3-1 to TRBJ2-3, with D tentatively TRBD2 (5 bases). Per germline, CDR1 LGHDT and CDR2 YNNKEL (reference sequence). V lost 2 bases, J lost 2 bases, and 8 bases lay in between. This CDR3 is 14 amino acids long. The CDR3 sequence is CASSQSGTTDTQYF. The CDR3 bases are TGTGCCAGCAGCCAATCGGGAACCACAGATACGCAGTATTTT.

This clonotype was detected many times. This chain connects TRBV28 to TRBJ2-1; 8 nucleotides agree with TRBD2. Per the germline V gene, CDR1 is MDHEN and CDR2 is SYDVKM. Trimming cost V 8 bases and J 0 bases; bases outside gene matches: 3. This CDR3 has 14 amino acids. CDR3 in DNA: TGTGCCAGCCTCAGCGGGAGCTCCTACAATGAGCAGTTCTTC. As protein: CASLSGSSYNEQFF.

This clonotype has a handful of counts. The CDR3 DNA is TGCAGCGTTGCTACCGGGACAGGGGGGAACTATGGCTACACCTTC. This encodes CSVATGTGGNYGYTF. The rearrangement uses TRBV29-1 and TRBJ1-2, with 11 bases aligning to TRBD1. V lost 4 bases to trimming and J lost 2 bases; unmatched junction nucleotides: 6. The CDR3 has 15 residues. Germline V gene lookup returns CDR1 SQVTM and CDR2 ANQGSEA.